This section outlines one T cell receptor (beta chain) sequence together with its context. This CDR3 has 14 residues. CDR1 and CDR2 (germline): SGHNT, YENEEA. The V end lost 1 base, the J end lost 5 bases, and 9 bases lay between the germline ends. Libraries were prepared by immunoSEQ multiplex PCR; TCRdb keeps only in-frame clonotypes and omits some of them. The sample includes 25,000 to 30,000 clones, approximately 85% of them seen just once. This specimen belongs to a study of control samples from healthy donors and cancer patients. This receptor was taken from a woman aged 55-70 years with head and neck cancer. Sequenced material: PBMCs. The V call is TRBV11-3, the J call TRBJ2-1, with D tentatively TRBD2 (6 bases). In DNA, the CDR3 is TGTGCCAGCAGCTTAGTAGGAGGGGACAATGAGCAGTTCTTC. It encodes CASSLVGGDNEQFF.